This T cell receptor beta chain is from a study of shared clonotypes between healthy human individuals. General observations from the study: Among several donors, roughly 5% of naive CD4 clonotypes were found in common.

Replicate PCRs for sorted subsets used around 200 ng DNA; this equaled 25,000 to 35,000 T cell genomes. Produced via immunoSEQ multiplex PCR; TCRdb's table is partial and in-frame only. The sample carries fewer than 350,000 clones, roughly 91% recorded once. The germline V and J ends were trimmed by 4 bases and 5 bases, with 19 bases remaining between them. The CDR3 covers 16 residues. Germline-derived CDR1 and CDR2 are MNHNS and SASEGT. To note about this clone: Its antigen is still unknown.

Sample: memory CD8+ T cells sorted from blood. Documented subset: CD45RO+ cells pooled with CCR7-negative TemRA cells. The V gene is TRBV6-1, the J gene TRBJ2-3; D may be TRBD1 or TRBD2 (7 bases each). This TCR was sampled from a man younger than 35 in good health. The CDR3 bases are TGTGCCAGCAGTGGACAGGGAAGGGGGGGAATAGATACGCAGTATTTT. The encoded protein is CASSGQGRGGIDTQYF.